Below are 7 T cell receptor beta chains sequenced from a single sample in a study of cytomegalovirus exposure and HLA in healthy donors. Amplification used 60 Vbeta primers and 13 Jbeta primers. Generated by immunoSEQ multiplex PCR, the TCRdb table keeps only in-frame clones and is missing some. The sample lists approximately 100,000 clones; over 70% were seen once. The sequenced material came from PBMCs. These receptors all stem from a middle-aged man in good health and CMV-seropositive.

The CDR3 region is CASRADRGASYEQYF. The CDR3 DNA follows: TGTGCCAGCAGGGCTGACAGGGGAGCGTCCTACGAGCAGTACTTC. V is TRBV6-5 and J is TRBJ2-7; 8 nucleotides agree with TRBD1. Looked up from germline, CDR1 is MNHEY and CDR2 is SVGAGI. Losses at the gene ends were 6 bases for V and 1 base for J; bases not matched to a gene: 8. CDR3 length: 15 residues.

V and J are TRBV30 and TRBJ2-7, with TRBD2 matching 11 bases. V lost 6 bases to trimming and J lost 4 bases; unmatched junction nucleotides: 8. Germline values: CDR1 GTSNPN, CDR2 SVGIG (reference sequence). The CDR3 runs 14 residues. CDR3 amino acids: CACQTSGIIYEQYF. CDR3 sequence (DNA): TGTGCCTGCCAGACTAGCGGGATTATATACGAGCAGTACTTC. Combining the CDR3 with reference TRBV30 and TRBJ2-7 gives the whole variable domain SQTIHQWPATLVQPVGSPLSLECTVEGTSNPNLYWYRQAAGRGLQLLFYSVGIGQISSEVPQNLSASRPQDRQFILSSKKLLLSDSGFYLCACQTSGIIYEQYFGPGTRLTVT.

The chain couples TRBV19 to TRBJ2-5; 9 bases align to TRBD1. CDR3 length: 16 residues. The V segment lost 3 bases and the J segment 0 bases; nucleotides outside the gene matches: 5. Germline values: CDR1 LNHDA, CDR2 SQIVND (reference sequence). The CDR3 reads CASSIGTGFNQETQYF. The CDR3 DNA reads as TGTGCCAGTAGTATCGGGACAGGGTTCAACCAAGAGACCCAGTACTTC.

This chain connects TRBV5-4 to TRBJ2-5; 7 bases line up with TRBD2. V shed 4 bases, J shed 5 bases, and the junction held 11 bases outside the gene matches. Germline V gene sequence: CDR1 SGHNT, CDR2 YYREEE (reference sequence). The CDR3 has 15 residues. CDR3 sequence (DNA): TGTGCCAGCAGCCAAGTTGCGGGGGTAAGGGAGACCCAGTACTTC. It codes for CASSQVAGVRETQYF.

The rearrangement links TRBV28 to TRBJ2-3; TRBD2 matches at 8 bases. CDR3 size: 14 residues. Trimming cost V 7 bases and J 5 bases; bases outside gene matches: 8. Germline V CDR1 and CDR2: MDHEN, SYDVKM. CDR3 residues: CASTGSGSRDTQYF. In nucleotides, the CDR3 is TGTGCCAGCACCGGAAGCGGGAGTCGAGATACGCAGTATTTT. Based on the CDR3 plus reference TRBV28 and TRBJ2-3, the full variable domain is DVKVTQSSRYLVKRTGEKVFLECVQDMDHENMFWYRQDPGLGLRLIYFSYDVKMKEKGDIPEGYSVSREKKERFSLILESASTNQTSMYLCASTGSGSRDTQYFGPGTRLTVL.

Here the CDR3 DNA reads TGTGCCAGCAGTTCAGGGGGCATAACTGAAGCTTTCTTT. Its translation is CASSSGGITEAFF. This rearrangement joins TRBV5-6 to TRBJ1-1, with TRBD1 matching 8 bases. This CDR3 has 13 residues. Losses at the gene ends were 5 bases for V and 5 bases for J; bases not matched to a gene: 5. Germline values: CDR1 SGHDT, CDR2 YYEEEE.

The CDR3 bases are TGTGCCAGCAGCGTAGACGGGAGTCCCACCTACGAGCAGTACTTC. This sequence encodes CASSVDGSPTYEQYF. The chain uses TRBV9 and TRBJ2-7; possible D gene TRBD2, 6 bases. V was pared by 0 bases and J by 2 bases, with 12 bases between. Germline values: CDR1 SGDLS, CDR2 YYNGEE. The CDR3 contains 15 residues.